The rows below give T cell receptor beta chains drawn from one sample of a study of early T cells in non-severe SARS-CoV-2 infection. Each CDR3 protein gets one entry after TCRdb re-called the 5' RACE reads with MiXCR. The table has about 28,000 distinct CDR3 sequences, about 4.3% seen once. Sequenced material: whole blood, taken at baseline. Every receptor here comes from an adult who was a healthcare worker with PCR-confirmed SARS-CoV-2 infection or an uninfected control (not recorded which). Both conserved end residues are part of each CDR3. A D gene is named only where the DNA matches it firmly.

CDR3: CAISEPRTGGYTF; V: TRBV10-3; D: TRBD1
CDR3: CASSLARRQGGETQYF; V: TRBV7-9; D: -
CDR3: CASSFGGVYTQYF; V: TRBV7-3; D: -
CDR3: CAIMIPDGYEQYF; V: TRBV10-3; D: -
CDR3: CASSQGAVNTEAFF; V: TRBV7-9; D: TRBD1
CDR3: CSVGGGRGDTGELFF; V: TRBV29-1; D: -
CDR3: CASSGTVGLQQYF; V: TRBV6-2/TRBV6-3; D: -
CDR3: CASSTRQDLYNEQFF; V: TRBV11-3; D: -
CDR3: CASRQAGDTGELFF; V: TRBV19; D: -
CDR3: CASSGGTYEQYF; V: TRBV18; D: -
CDR3: CASSLRRLAQGTGELFF; V: TRBV11-3; D: TRBD2
CDR3: CASSHTLLTHLVRYGYTF; V: TRBV12-3/TRBV12-4; D: -
CDR3: CSARVSPRGTDTQYF; V: TRBV20-1; D: -
CDR3: CAARTPGTSTDTQYF; V: TRBV6-5; D: -
CDR3: CASSLADLPPEVFF; V: TRBV28; D: -
CDR3: CASSLTGTGDYEQYF; V: TRBV7-2; D: TRBD1
CDR3: CSVLERESAYEQYF; V: TRBV29-1; D: TRBD2
CDR3: CASSYDSREELFF; V: TRBV6-6; D: -
CDR3: CASSLEQRETDTQYF; V: TRBV14; D: TRBD2
CDR3: CASSYSPGPLRGTQYF; V: TRBV6-5; D: -
CDR3: CASSPEIQRANPGGDTQYF; V: TRBV4-3; D: -
CDR3: CASSPPSLSNEQFF; V: TRBV18; D: -
CDR3: CASSRDRASREQYF; V: TRBV27; D: TRBD1
CDR3: CSATETGGYGYTF; V: TRBV20-1; D: -
CDR3: CALAQGGGAREQFF; V: TRBV10-3; D: TRBD2
CDR3: CASSLRTSGTSGANVLTF; V: TRBV11-3; D: TRBD2
CDR3: CSVTGVNQPQHF; V: TRBV29-1; D: TRBD1
CDR3: CASSLAVGDTQYF; V: TRBV12-3/TRBV12-4; D: -